This is a list of T cell receptor beta chains from one sample in a study of CD4 T cells in relation to SARS-CoV-2 and coronaviruses. Antigens of these TCRs are unknown. Assay used: immunoSEQ multiplex PCR; TCRdb lists only in-frame clones, some missing. There are about 37,000 clones in the sample; 82% occur only once, and over 4% lies in the top ten. The source material was naive CD4+ T cells from PBMCs, cultured in vitro. Source of these receptors: an adult with COVID-19. Both conserved end residues are part of each CDR3. A D gene is named only where the DNA matches it firmly. Clone size, where shown, is once, few, many, or a class for clones that have expanded.

J gene	clone size	V gene	D gene	CDR3 protein	CDR3 DNA
TRBJ2-1	NA	TRBV3-1/TRBV3-2	TRBD2	CASSLAGGPNEQFF	TGTGCCAGCAGCCTAGCGGGAGGGCCCAATGAGCAGTTCTTC
TRBJ1-6	NA	TRBV4-2	TRBD1	CASSHIGQAASYSPLHF	TGTGCCAGCAGCCACATAGGACAGGCTGCATCATATTCACCCCTCCACTTT
TRBJ2-1	NA	TRBV24-1	TRBD1	CATSDSQGAPYNEQFF	TGTGCCACCAGTGATTCACAGGGGGCACCCTACAATGAGCAGTTCTTC
TRBJ2-5	NA	TRBV7-8	TRBD1	CASSSQGAKETQYF	TGTGCCAGCAGCTCCCAGGGGGCTAAGGAGACCCAGTACTTC
TRBJ2-3	NA	TRBV28	NA	CASISFGDPNSFSTDTQYF	TGTGCCAGCATCTCATTCGGGGACCCTAACTCGTTCAGCACAGATACGCAGTATTTT
TRBJ2-3	NA	TRBV20-1	NA	CSASFRNGPRGTDTQYF	TGCAGTGCTAGTTTTAGAAATGGCCCCCGCGGCACAGATACGCAGTATTTT
TRBJ2-7	NA	TRBV11-2	TRBD2	CASSRSGRGVSSYEQYF	TGTGCCAGCAGTCGTAGCGGGAGGGGGGTTAGTTCCTACGAGCAGTACTTC
TRBJ2-7	NA	TRBV7-9	TRBD1	CASSPPGTGGGEQYF	TGTGCCAGCAGCCCTCCGGGAACAGGGGGCGGCGAGCAGTACTTC
TRBJ2-2	few	TRBV7-2	TRBD2	CASSPGLANTGELFF	TGTGCCAGCAGCCCGGGACTAGCCAACACCGGGGAGCTGTTTTTT
TRBJ2-3	NA	TRBV5-6	NA	CASSLARKDTQYF	TGTGCCAGCAGCTTGGCCCGGAAAGATACGCAGTATTTT
TRBJ2-5	NA	TRBV27	NA	CASTKETQYF	TGTGCCAGCACAAAGGAGACCCAGTACTTC
TRBJ1-1	NA	TRBV6-2/TRBV6-3	NA	CASTPGGPGSPEAFF	TGTGCCAGCACCCCCGGGGGGCCGGGTAGCCCTGAAGCTTTCTTT
TRBJ2-2	NA	TRBV6-5	TRBD2	CASSKGLAVPGELFF	TGTGCCAGCAGCAAGGGACTAGCGGTTCCTGGGGAGCTGTTTTTT
TRBJ2-7	NA	TRBV6-5	NA	CASSPRTDGSAEQYF	TGTGCCAGCAGTCCACGGACCGACGGGAGCGCCGAGCAGTACTTC
TRBJ1-5	NA	TRBV5-6	TRBD1	CASTRKGQLSNQPQHF	TGTGCCAGCACCCGTAAGGGACAGCTTAGCAATCAGCCCCAGCATTTT
TRBJ2-3	NA	TRBV28	TRBD2	CASSSTSGRATDTQYF	TGTGCCAGCAGCTCGACTAGCGGGAGGGCCACAGATACGCAGTATTTT
TRBJ1-4	once	TRBV4-2	TRBD1	CASSQVGGQGNEKLFF	TGTGCCAGCAGCCAAGTAGGGGGACAGGGGAACGAAAAACTGTTTTTT
TRBJ1-1	NA	TRBV3-1/TRBV3-2	NA	CASSQAALAFF	TGTGCCAGCAGCCAAGCGGCTCTAGCTTTCTTT
TRBJ2-3	NA	TRBV3-1/TRBV3-2	TRBD2	CASSQAGTSGTDTQYF	TGTGCCAGCAGCCAAGCCGGGACTAGCGGCACAGATACGCAGTATTTT
TRBJ1-2	NA	TRBV6-5	TRBD1	CASSLRTGEYGYTF	TGTGCCAGCAGTCTACGGACAGGAGAGTATGGCTACACCTTC
TRBJ2-3	NA	TRBV11-2	TRBD2	CASSRSAVPGLEADTQYF	TGTGCCAGCAGCAGAAGTGCAGTTCCGGGACTAGAAGCAGATACGCAGTATTTT
TRBJ2-2	NA	TRBV6-4	NA	CASSRGDTGELFF	TGTGCCAGCAGTCGAGGGGACACCGGGGAGCTGTTTTTT
TRBJ2-7	once	TRBV10-3	NA	CAISVLRSYEQYF	TGTGCCATCAGTGTCTTGCGGTCCTACGAGCAGTACTTC
TRBJ2-7	NA	TRBV18	NA	CASSPGLGELSYEQYF	TGTGCCAGCTCACCAGGTCTGGGGGAACTATCCTACGAGCAGTACTTC
TRBJ1-4	NA	TRBV7-7	NA	CASTLAPGLRGGEKLFF	TGTGCTAGCACCTTAGCACCGGGACTCAGGGGAGGGGAAAAACTGTTTTTT
TRBJ2-1	NA	TRBV5-4	NA	CASSWAYQGSNEQFF	TGTGCCAGCAGCTGGGCTTATCAGGGTAGCAATGAGCAGTTCTTC
TRBJ2-1	NA	TRBV7-2	NA	CASSPQYNEQFF	TGTGCCAGCAGCCCCCAATACAATGAGCAGTTCTTC
TRBJ2-1	few	TRBV6-6	NA	CASSSNALRADNEQFF	TGTGCCAGCAGTAGTAACGCCCTTAGGGCTGACAATGAGCAGTTCTTC
TRBJ1-5	once	TRBV6-5	NA	CASRTDSNQPQHF	TGTGCCAGCAGGACAGATAGCAATCAGCCCCAGCATTTT